Shown below are 10 T cell receptor beta chains from a single sample sequenced in a study of blood T cell repertoires in COVID-19. Libraries were prepared by immunoSEQ multiplex PCR; TCRdb keeps only in-frame clonotypes and omits some of them. This table holds some 150,000 clones, 84% found once. Sequenced sample: PBMCs or T cells enriched from blood (not recorded which). Receptor source: a woman aged 45-59 years who had been exposed to COVID-19.

This clone has more than one count but fewer than ten. The rearrangement joins TRBV2 to TRBJ1-5; perhaps TRBD1 as D (5 bases). The V gene's germline CDR1 is SNHLY and CDR2 FYNNEI. Trimming shortened V by 6 bases and J by 5 bases, and 17 bases separated the two germline ends. CDR3 size: 15 residues. This CDR3 reads CASSQEKGADQPQHF. The CDR3, as DNA: TGTGCCAGCAGCCAGGAAAAAGGGGCTGATCAGCCCCAGCATTTT. The entire variable domain, with the rest obtained from reference TRBV2 and TRBJ1-5, is as follows: EPEVTQTPSHQVTQMGQEVILRCVPISNHLYFYWYRQILGQKVEFLVSFYNNEISEKSEIFDDQFSVERPDGSNFTLKIRSTKLEDSAMYFCASSQEKGADQPQHFGDGTRLSIL.

V usage is TRBV5-6 and J usage is TRBJ2-3; 8 nucleotides align to TRBD2. The CDR3 is 17 residues long. Germline CDR1 is SGHDT and CDR2 is YYEEEE. Unmatched junction bases numbered 9, after V lost 0 bases and J lost 3 bases. The CDR3 bases are TGTGCCAGCAGCTTGGAGGTACAGCGGGGGTCGACAGATACGCAGTATTTT. This codes for CASSLEVQRGSTDTQYF.

This chain uses TRBV5-1 with TRBJ1-4; 9 nucleotides line up with TRBD1. Germline V CDR1 and CDR2: SGHRS, YFSETQ. There are 16 residues in the CDR3. V dropped 0 bases and J dropped 7; count of bases not matched to a gene: 7. CDR3 region: CASSLGVGTGFEKLFF. The DNA for the CDR3 is TGCGCCAGCAGCTTGGGAGTCGGGACAGGGTTTGAAAAACTGTTTTTT.

The sample holds one count of this clone. The chain has TRBV15 and TRBJ2-7; 11 nucleotides match TRBD2. The CDR3 extends over 19 amino acids. Germline V lookup: CDR1 LNHNV, CDR2 YYDKDF (reference sequence). With V trimmed by 1 base and J by 2 bases, 13 bases remained unmatched. The CDR3 spells CATSRVGGTSGVLPYEQYF. As DNA, the CDR3 is TGTGCCACCAGCAGAGTAGGGGGGACTAGCGGAGTCCTGCCCTACGAGCAGTACTTC.

The rearrangement uses TRBV10-1 and TRBJ2-2; D ambiguous. Trimming took off 9 bases at V and 3 bases at J, with 14 bases between the two ends. CDR3 length equals 14 residues. Germline V CDR1 and CDR2: WNHNN, SYGVQD (reference sequence). Here the CDR3 reads CARHTAEDTGELFF. CDR3 nucleotides: TGCGCCAGACACACCGCCGAGGACACCGGGGAGCTGTTTTTT.

The chain uses TRBV27 and TRBJ1-2, with D perhaps matching TRBD1 (6 bases). There are 14 residues in the CDR3. The V gene's germline CDR1 is MNHEY and CDR2 SMNVEV (reference sequence). V was pared by 7 bases and J by 2 bases, with 14 bases between. CDR3 nucleotides: TGTGCCAGCACCTCGGCCACAGGGAACTATGGCTACACCTTC. It encodes CASTSATGNYGYTF.

The genes are TRBV2 and TRBJ2-3, with D possibly being TRBD2 (6 bases). The V gene's germline CDR1 is SNHLY and CDR2 FYNNEI. The CDR3 runs to 14 residues. The V end was cut by 10 bases, the J end by 2 bases, with 16 bases between. DNA of the CDR3: TGTGCCACTCGAGGCGGGGCAATCACAGATACGCAGTATTTT. Translating gives CATRGGAITDTQYF.

The V gene is TRBV2, the J gene TRBJ2-3; 7 bases map to TRBD2. Losses at the gene ends were 1 base for V and 1 base for J; bases not matched to a gene: 5. This CDR3 comprises 16 residues. CDR1 and CDR2 (germline): SNHLY, FYNNEI. CDR3 bases: TGTGCCAGCAGTGAAGGGTCCCTAGCGGGCACAGATACGCAGTATTTT. This gives the protein CASSEGSLAGTDTQYF.

This chain uses TRBV28 with TRBJ2-7; 7 bases match TRBD1. Germline lookup yields CDR1 MDHEN and CDR2 SYDVKM. Trimming cost V 2 bases and J 2 bases; bases outside gene matches: 6. The CDR3 contains 15 residues. The CDR3 loop is CASSLDEQGAYEQYF. The CDR3 nucleotides are TGTGCCAGCAGTTTAGACGAGCAGGGGGCCTACGAGCAGTACTTC.

This chain uses TRBV24-1 with TRBJ2-1; 12 bases match TRBD2. Germline CDR1 is KGHDR and CDR2 is SFDVKD. The CDR3 length is 16 residues. V was pared by 4 bases and J by 2 bases, with 2 bases of the junction left unmatched. The CDR3, as DNA: TGTGCCACCAGTGACTCTAGCGGGAGGGCCTACAATGAGCAGTTCTTC. Translated, it gives CATSDSSGRAYNEQFF.